This record covers a single TCR beta chain. The source of the sample is a study of CD8+ T cells in alopecia areata. Study context: After 6 to 18 months of tofacitinib, follow-up continued 6 months off drug.

Between the trimmed V and J ends, which lost 0 bases and 6 bases, there was a span of 25 bases. CDR1 and CDR2 from the germline V gene are SGHRS and YFSETQ. The CDR3 extends over 19 amino acids. Following RNA extraction, reverse transcription yielded cDNA that acted as the sequencing template. Only in-frame clones appear in the TCRdb table, and some are missing; sequencing was by immunoSEQ multiplex PCR. The table shows approximately 13,000 clones, with under 65% occurring only once. The study team obtained lesional scalp punch biopsies and peripheral blood from alopecia areata patients. The TCR was taken from a human donor with alopecia areata. The V gene is TRBV5-1, the J gene TRBJ2-1, with D maybe TRBD2 (6 bases). The sample here was skin, taken at week 0. Here the CDR3 reads CASSLGLFFAAGKGNEQFF. As DNA, the CDR3 is TGCGCCAGCAGCTTGGGTCTATTCTTTGCGGCGGGGAAGGGCAATGAGCAGTTCTTC.